This T cell receptor (beta chain) was sequenced during a study of blood T cell repertoires in COVID-19. Study in general: From the United States, Italy and Spain came samples of acute and convalescent COVID-19. The analysed material was cDNA or gDNA that came from T cells, B-cell-depleted T cells, or PBMCs.

The CDR3 totals 16 residues. The germline CDR1 and CDR2 sequences are MNHEY and SVGEGT. J lost 3 bases, V lost 4 bases, and 11 bases had no gene match. In the original workflow: Amplified reference gene primers provided the basis for estimating nucleated cell counts. Libraries were prepared by immunoSEQ multiplex PCR; TCRdb keeps only in-frame clonotypes and omits some of them. V and J calls and clone size come straight from that table; D and trimming were deduced from the DNA. This table has about 50,000 clones, around 80% appearing once. This clone was seen once. The sequence was obtained from a human donor in a cohort sampled during active COVID-19. Input material: peripheral blood. The chain recombines TRBV6-2 or TRBV6-3 with TRBJ2-5; 7 bases agree with TRBD1. The CDR3 loop is CASSSEGAGKEETQYF. CDR3 DNA sequence: TGTGCCAGCAGTTCCGAGGGGGCGGGTAAGGAAGAGACCCAGTACTTC.